A single sample is the source of the 15 T cell receptor beta chains below, sequenced in a study of kidney transplant recipient with SARS-CoV-2 infection. TCRdb re-analysed the reads in MiXCR, keeping a single row per CDR3 protein. This sample yields about 250,000 distinct CDR3 sequences, of which 25% to 30% are seen a single time; under 7.5% belongs to the top ten. Sequenced here: a blood sample, sampled at baseline and on roughly day 120 from a kidney transplant recipient. These TCRs come from a male patient between 25 and 39 years old who had COVID-19 and was a kidney transplant recipient. The T cells may partly be graft donor cells.

There are many counts of this clonotype. The chain combines TRBV6-2 or TRBV6-3 with TRBJ1-2; perhaps TRBD1 as D (5 bases). Germline lookup yields CDR1 MNHEY and CDR2 SVGEGT. V lost 5 bases and J 2 bases, leaving 9 bases between the germline ends. This CDR3 is built from 13 residues. For the CDR3, the DNA is TGTGCCAGCAGTCCCAGGGTGAACTATGGCTACACCTTC. Residues: CASSPRVNYGYTF.

This clonotype was observed a single time. Being one base from a much bigger clone, this may be a read error. This chain uses TRBV10-2 with TRBJ2-2; 7 bases are shared with TRBD1. This CDR3 comprises 13 residues. CDR1 is WSHSY and CDR2 is SAAADI in the germline V gene. The CDR3 here is CASKTGTTGELLF. DNA of the CDR3: TGCGCCAGCAAGACAGGGACCACCGGGGAGCTGCTTTTT.

In this sample, this clonotype turned up once. This may be a read error: a much more frequent sequence differs by one nucleotide. The rearrangement uses TRBV5-8 and TRBJ1-2; D ambiguous. The germline V and J ends were trimmed by 7 bases and 4 bases, with 23 bases remaining between them. The length of the CDR3 is 16 residues. Germline loops: CDR1 SGHTS, CDR2 YDEGEE. As DNA, the CDR3 is TGTGCCAGCCACCGAGATCATCCACGAAAGACCTATGGCTACACCTTC. Its translation: CASHRDHPRKTYGYTF. Looking up the rest from reference TRBV5-8 and TRBJ1-2 gives the full variable domain: EAGVTQSPTHLIKTRGQQATLRCSPISGHTSVYWYQQALGLGLQFLLWYDEGEERNRGNFPPRFSGRQFPNYSSELNVNALELEDSALYLCASHRDHPRKTYGYTFGSGTRLTVV.

To note about this clonotype: Germline is not matched at one junction end, which may reflect a read error. This sequence joins TRBV7-2 and TRBJ2-5; D perhaps matches TRBD2 (5 bases). This CDR3 has 16 residues. In germline, CDR1 is SGHTA, CDR2 FQGNSA. CDR3 sequence: CASSLSPSGIQETLYF. The CDR3 bases are TGTGCCAGCAGCTTATCGCCTTCGGGGATCCAAGAGACCCTGTACTTC.

Ten or more counts support this clonotype. The rearrangement uses TRBV7-9 and TRBJ2-7; 8 bases agree with TRBD2. The CDR3 extends over 17 amino acids. The germline V gene has CDR1 SEHNR and CDR2 FQNEAQ (reference sequence). Trimming at V came to 7 bases and at J to 0 bases, leaving 14 bases not matched to a gene. This CDR3 is CASIPLSAGTSSYEQYF. The DNA for the CDR3 is TGTGCCAGCATCCCACTTTCCGCCGGGACTAGCTCCTACGAGCAGTACTTC.

This clonotype was found many times. The gene calls are TRBV7-6 and TRBJ2-1; 8 bases fit TRBD2. V was pared by 1 base and J by 4 bases, with 0 bases of the junction left unmatched. CDR3 size: 14 residues. Germline V gene data show CDR1 as SGHVS and CDR2 as FNYEAQ. The CDR3 DNA reads as TGTGCCAGCAGCTTAGAGCGGGGGTACAATGAGCAGTTCTTC. This gives the protein CASSLERGYNEQFF.

This clonotype was observed a few times. V usage is TRBV5-1 and J usage is TRBJ2-3, with D tentatively TRBD2 (5 bases). CDR3 size: 15 residues. V was shortened by 0 bases and J by 4 bases, with 12 bases between the two germline ends. The germline CDR1 and CDR2 sequences are SGHRS and YFSETQ. CDR3 residues: CASSLGLRGSDTQYF. Here the CDR3 DNA reads TGCGCCAGCAGCTTGGGACTCCGGGGTTCAGATACGCAGTATTTT.

CDR3 amino acids: CASSLVASPMETQYF. Written as DNA, the CDR3 is TGTGCCAGCAGCTTAGTGGCCTCGCCTATGGAGACCCAGTACTTC. The rearrangement links TRBV11-3 to TRBJ2-5; D remains unclear. The CDR3 has 15 amino acids. Looked up from germline, CDR1 is SGHNT and CDR2 is YENEEA. Trimming shortened V by 1 base and J by 5 bases, and 14 bases separated the two germline ends.

This clonotype was recorded at least ten times. V and J are TRBV6-5 and TRBJ1-2; 9 bases are a match to TRBD1. The CDR3 has 17 amino acids. Germline CDR1 and CDR2: MNHEY and SVGAGI. V shed 0 bases and J 8 bases; nucleotides not matched to a gene: 13. The CDR3 sequence: CASSYSSLLQGAGGYTF. The CDR3 DNA sequence: TGTGCCAGCAGTTACTCGAGTTTGTTACAGGGGGCAGGAGGCTACACCTTC.

Many counts were recorded for this clonotype. The chain uses TRBV2 and TRBJ1-2; 8 nucleotides agree with TRBD1. The CDR3 is 15 amino acids. Unmatched junction bases numbered 15, after V lost 7 bases and J lost 8 bases. Germline V lookup: CDR1 SNHLY, CDR2 FYNNEI. CDR3 loop: CASTETFQGARGYTF. The CDR3 DNA follows: TGTGCCAGCACCGAGACGTTCCAGGGGGCGCGGGGCTACACCTTC.

The sample holds many counts of this clonotype. The CDR3 protein is CASRSRRGVMTSGGPHQETQYF. Written as DNA, the CDR3 is TGTGCCAGCAGGAGCCGAAGGGGAGTTATGACTAGCGGGGGGCCTCACCAAGAGACCCAGTACTTC. This chain joins TRBV2 and TRBJ2-5; the match to TRBD2 covers 13 bases. In germline, CDR1 is SNHLY, CDR2 FYNNEI. With V trimmed by 6 bases and J by 0 bases, 22 bases remained unmatched. The CDR3 is 22 residues long.

This clonotype has a count of ten or more. The genes are TRBV20-1 and TRBJ2-7, with a tentative D call TRBD2 (6 bases). The ends were cut back, 0 bases at V and 2 bases at J, with 17 bases in the middle. The germline V gene encodes CDR1 DFQATT and CDR2 SNEGSKA (reference sequence). This CDR3 is 16 amino acids long. This chain's CDR3 is CSARDGGTMGAYEQYF. CDR3 nucleotides: TGCAGTGCTAGAGATGGCGGGACGATGGGGGCCTACGAGCAGTACTTC.

The genes are TRBV5-1 and TRBJ1-4, with unresolved D. This CDR3 region has 15 residues. The germline gives CDR1 SGHRS, CDR2 YFSETQ. V shed 0 bases and J shed 6 bases, with 12 bases lying between them. As DNA, the CDR3 is TGCGCCAGCAGCTTGGGGTCCCTTTGGCATGAAAAACTGTTTTTT. This encodes CASSLGSLWHEKLFF.

This clonotype was observed at least ten times. The rearrangement joins TRBV30 to TRBJ1-5, with a weak D call TRBD1 (6 bases). Deletions cut 2 bases from V and 0 bases from J, with 17 bases between. This CDR3 is 17 amino acids long. Germline V gives CDR1 GTSNPN, CDR2 SVGIG (reference sequence). The CDR3 reads CAWSPPLGHNSNQPQHF. CDR3 sequence (DNA): TGTGCCTGGAGTCCTCCACTGGGACACAATAGCAATCAGCCCCAGCATTTT.

The sample holds a few counts of this clonotype. This sequence joins TRBV20-1 and TRBJ2-5, with no clear D. CDR1 and CDR2 (germline): DFQATT, SNEGSKA (reference sequence). The CDR3 loop spans 12 amino acids. V lost 3 bases to trimming and J lost 0 bases, with 5 bases between them. CDR3 amino acids: CSASRHQETQYF. In DNA, the CDR3 is TGCAGTGCTAGCAGACACCAAGAGACCCAGTACTTC.